What follows are 28 T cell receptor beta chains derived from one specimen sequenced in a study of Graves' ophthalmopathy and Graves' hyperthyroidism. Amplified material comprised TCR beta CDR3 regions derived from RNA transcripts. Investigators did first-round RT-PCR with HTBI primers, then second-round multiplex PCR. MiXCR was run by TCRdb on the multiplex PCR reads, yielding one entry per CDR3 protein. The sample consists of 450,000 or so distinct CDR3 sequences, 14% of them appearing once. The sequenced sample was blood. The receptors originated from a woman under 40 with Graves' ophthalmopathy.

This clonotype was recorded many times. The gene calls are TRBV25-1 and TRBJ1-5; TRBD1 might be the D (5 bases). Trimming took 6 bases from V and 1 from J, leaving 16 bases between them. Germline-derived CDR1 and CDR2 are MGHDK and SYGVNS. CDR3 length: 16 amino acids. The CDR3 region has the DNA TGTGCCAGCAGCCCCAATAAGGGGACGAGCAATCAGCCCCAGCATTTT. Translation gives CASSPNKGTSNQPQHF.

The V and J genes are TRBV12-5 and TRBJ2-2; 14 nucleotides agree with TRBD2. Trimming took 5 bases from V and 5 from J; bases not matched to a gene: 13. The CDR3 is made up of 19 amino acids. Germline values: CDR1 LGHNT, CDR2 FRNRAP. This chain's CDR3 is CASGQKVGTSGSGTGELFF. The CDR3 coding sequence is TGTGCTAGTGGTCAGAAGGTTGGGACTAGCGGGAGTGGGACCGGGGAGCTGTTTTTT.

There are many counts of this clonotype. The chain has TRBV27 and TRBJ2-3, with D possibly matching TRBD1 (6 bases). V gave up 2 bases and J gave up 1 base, with 10 bases separating them. The germline V gene has CDR1 MNHEY and CDR2 SMNVEV (reference sequence). The CDR3 covers 15 residues. The CDR3 nucleotides read TGTGCCAGCAGTTTAGAGGGGGATGGCACAGATACGCAGTATTTT. This encodes CASSLEGDGTDTQYF.

Ten or more counts support this clonotype. The chain uses TRBV27 and TRBJ1-2, with 7 nucleotides matching TRBD1. Per germline, CDR1 MNHEY and CDR2 SMNVEV (reference sequence). J lost 7 bases, V lost 6 bases, and 8 bases had no gene match. The CDR3 loop spans 13 amino acids. CDR3 protein: CASSGTALGGYTF. The CDR3 DNA is TGTGCCAGCAGCGGGACAGCCCTAGGTGGCTACACCTTC.

In this sample, this clonotype turned up many times. This sequence joins TRBV20-1 and TRBJ2-7, with D perhaps TRBD1 (5 bases). CDR3 size: 15 residues. The germline CDR1 and CDR2 sequences are DFQATT and SNEGSKA (reference sequence). Trimming removed 6 bases from V and 4 bases from J, with 22 bases in between. CDR3: CSAPTRVPLLYEQYF. Here the CDR3 DNA reads TGCAGTGCGCCGACCAGGGTCCCCCTCCTTTACGAGCAGTACTTC.

This clonotype was detected many times. The CDR3 region is CASSLGTPTSGGAKETQYF. The CDR3 bases are TGTGCCAGCAGCTTAGGCACCCCGACTAGCGGGGGGGCGAAGGAGACCCAGTACTTC. The chain couples TRBV7-3 to TRBJ2-5; 14 positions agree with TRBD2. This CDR3 is built from 19 residues. Trimming cost V 2 bases and J 5 bases; bases outside gene matches: 13. The germline CDR1 and CDR2 sequences are SGHTA and FQGTGA.

This clonotype was seen repeatedly, ten times or more. The rearrangement uses TRBV9 and TRBJ2-7; a weak D match, TRBD2 (5 bases). Germline V gene data show CDR1 as SGDLS and CDR2 as YYNGEE. The CDR3 has 14 amino acids. With 3 bases removed from V and 7 bases from J, the gap between germline ends came to 17 bases. CDR3 coding DNA: TGTGCCAGCAGCGCCCTCGGGGAATCTGAGGAGCAGTACTTC. Amino acid sequence: CASSALGESEEQYF. Full variable domain (missing parts from reference TRBV9 and TRBJ2-7): DSGVTQTPKHLITATGQRVTLRCSPRSGDLSVYWYQQSLDQGLQFLIQYYNGEERAKGNILERFSAQQFPDLHSELNLSSLELGDSALYFCASSALGESEEQYFGPGTRLTVT.

V gene TRBV6-2 or TRBV6-3 combines with J gene TRBJ1-6, with unresolved D. The V end lost 7 bases, the J end lost 10 bases, and 11 bases lay between the germline ends. CDR3 length: 12 residues. Germline CDR1 is MNHEY and CDR2 is SVGEGT. CDR3 protein: CASTNGFSPLHF. The CDR3, as DNA: TGTGCCAGCACCAACGGGTTCTCACCCCTCCACTTT.

This clonotype was recorded at least ten times. The chain is built from TRBV6-5 and TRBJ1-5; 7 bases align to TRBD1. The CDR3 sequence is 15 residues long. From germline, CDR1 is MNHEY and CDR2 SVGAGI. The trim removed 5 bases at V and 10 bases at J, leaving 14 bases unmatched. The CDR3 nucleotides read TGTGCCAGCAGTCCTAGACAGGGCTCCGGGCAACCCCAGCATTTT. Protein sequence: CASSPRQGSGQPQHF.

The genes are TRBV7-3 and TRBJ2-7; TRBD2 is a possible D gene (5 bases). The CDR3 loop spans 14 amino acids. The V gene lost 2 bases and the J gene lost 5 bases, with 13 bases spanning the gap. CDR1 is SGHTA, CDR2 FQGTGA, per germline. The CDR3 spells CASSLREHSDEQYF. In nucleotides, the CDR3 is TGTGCCAGCAGCTTACGGGAACATTCGGACGAGCAGTACTTC. Supplemented by reference TRBV7-3 and TRBJ2-7, the full variable domain reads GAGVSQTPSNKVTEKGKYVELRCDPISGHTALYWYRQSLGQGPEFLIYFQGTGAADDSGLPNDRFFAVRPEGSVSTLKIQRTERGDSAVYLCASSLREHSDEQYFGPGTRLTVT.

Many counts were recorded for this clonotype. The rearrangement uses TRBV12-3 or TRBV12-4 and TRBJ1-5; D gene uncertain. The CDR3 is 13 amino acids. Trimming cost V 4 bases and J 7 bases, with 11 bases left between them. In DNA form, the CDR3 reads TGTGCCAGCAGTTCCCGAGAAGTCCAGCCCCAGCATTTT. It codes for CASSSREVQPQHF.

The table lists this clonotype with many counts. The genes are TRBV27 and TRBJ2-7, with a possible D match to TRBD1 (5 bases). Trimming stripped 5 bases from V and 5 bases from J, with 16 bases between. The CDR3 loop spans 14 amino acids. In germline, CDR1 is MNHEY, CDR2 SMNVEV (reference sequence). The CDR3 is CASSMTENPNEQYF. CDR3 nucleotides: TGTGCCAGCAGTATGACAGAGAACCCCAACGAGCAGTACTTC.

In its sample, this clonotype was seen many times. The chain uses TRBV28 and TRBJ2-7; D is ambiguous. Germline-derived CDR1 and CDR2 are MDHEN and SYDVKM. CDR3 length equals 13 residues. V lost 8 bases to trimming and J lost 7 bases, with 18 bases between them. This CDR3 reads CASLSWPTGEQYF. In nucleotides, the CDR3 is TGTGCCAGCCTTTCTTGGCCGACGGGTGAGCAGTACTTC.

This clonotype turned up a few times. The chain couples TRBV6-1 to TRBJ1-5; 8 nucleotides align to TRBD1. Losses at the gene ends were 7 bases for V and 7 bases for J; bases not matched to a gene: 15. The CDR3 runs to 16 residues. The germline CDR1 and CDR2 sequences are MNHNS and SASEGT. DNA for the CDR3: TGTGCCAGCAAGGGGGGGATGGACAGGGCGGGACAGCCCCAGCATTTT. Translation: CASKGGMDRAGQPQHF.

Only a few counts were recorded for this clonotype. The V and J genes are TRBV5-1 and TRBJ1-2; 10 bases map to TRBD1. The V and J ends lost 0 bases and 0 bases, in that order; junction bases with no gene match: 8. The germline V gene encodes CDR1 SGHRS and CDR2 YFSETQ. The CDR3 is 18 amino acids. This CDR3 reads CASSLGDRGDLTNYGYTF. CDR3 sequence (DNA): TGCGCCAGCAGCTTGGGGGACAGGGGAGACCTAACTAACTATGGCTACACCTTC.

This chain connects TRBV19 to TRBJ1-5; D gene ambiguous. The CDR3 spans 14 residues. Trimming left V 3 bases short and J 4 bases short, with 10 bases between. CDR1 and CDR2 from the germline V gene are LNHDA and SQIVND (reference sequence). CDR3 nucleotides: TGTGCCAGTAGTATCGGGCAGAGAAATCAGCCCCAGCATTTT. Translated, it gives CASSIGQRNQPQHF.

This clonotype was counted at least ten times. The chain uses TRBV7-8 and TRBJ1-5, with D tentatively TRBD1 (6 bases). CDR1 is SGHVS, CDR2 FQNEAQ, per germline. V was cut by 7 bases and J by 6 bases, with 22 bases left in between. This CDR3 comprises 16 residues. The CDR3 DNA follows: TGTGCCAGCACCCCCTTGGCACCACAGGGACCTCAGCCCCAGCATTTT. As protein: CASTPLAPQGPQPQHF.

This clonotype was detected many times. V is TRBV2 and J is TRBJ2-7; 10 bases map to TRBD1. CDR3 length equals 14 residues. With 8 bases clipped from V and 3 bases from J, the junction kept 7 bases outside the gene matches. CDR1 SNHLY and CDR2 FYNNEI come from the germline V gene. CDR3 protein: CASRPGQGIYEQYF. The DNA for the CDR3 is TGTGCCAGCCGTCCGGGACAGGGGATCTACGAGCAGTACTTC.

This clonotype was observed many times. The chain's CDR3 is CASSLGQGNIQYF. The CDR3 bases are TGTGCCAGCAGCTTAGGCCAGGGAAACATTCAGTACTTC. The chain employs TRBV11-3 and TRBJ2-4; D possibly corresponds to TRBD1 (5 bases). CDR1 and CDR2 from the germline V gene are SGHNT and YENEEA. V gave up 1 base and J gave up 6 bases, with 7 bases separating them. The CDR3 runs 13 residues.

This clonotype occurred many times. The chain employs TRBV24-1 and TRBJ2-7; D is unresolved. The CDR3 spans 12 residues. The germline CDR1 and CDR2 sequences are KGHDR and SFDVKD. Trimming left V 8 bases short and J 1 base short, with 8 bases between. CDR3 sequence: CATMSPSYEQYF. For the CDR3, the DNA is TGTGCCACCATGTCTCCATCCTACGAGCAGTACTTC.

This clonotype came up many times. The chain couples TRBV20-1 to TRBJ1-5, with no clear D. The CDR3 covers 13 residues. The V gene's germline CDR1 is DFQATT and CDR2 SNEGSKA (reference sequence). The V end was cut by 0 bases, the J end by 5 bases, with 8 bases between. In DNA form, the CDR3 reads TGCAGTGCTAGAGATGAGCGGGATCAGCCCCAGCATTTT. Amino acid sequence: CSARDERDQPQHF.

This clonotype has ten or more counts. The rearrangement uses TRBV20-1 and TRBJ1-1; D is possibly TRBD1 (5 bases). CDR1 is DFQATT, CDR2 SNEGSKA, per germline (reference sequence). The V and J ends lost 2 bases and 6 bases respectively, with 7 bases between them. This CDR3 is 11 amino acids long. As DNA, the CDR3 is TGCAGTGCTAGACGGACACCTGAAGCTTTCTTT. Amino acids: CSARRTPEAFF.

This clonotype has at least ten counts. The rearrangement links TRBV12-3 or TRBV12-4 to TRBJ1-2, with TRBD1 matching 8 bases. The V gene end was trimmed by 5 bases and the J gene end by 8 bases; junction bases not matched to a gene: 7. The CDR3 spans 13 residues. This CDR3 reads CASSPTGAGGYTF. In DNA form, the CDR3 reads TGTGCCAGCAGTCCGACAGGGGCGGGGGGCTACACCTTC.

The sample holds many counts of this clonotype. The chain employs TRBV12-3 or TRBV12-4 and TRBJ2-7, with D hard to call. This CDR3 spans 12 amino acids. The V end lost 2 bases, the J end lost 6 bases, and 8 bases lay between the germline ends. CDR3 residues: CASSLQWGEQYF. The CDR3 DNA is TGTGCCAGCAGTTTACAATGGGGCGAGCAGTACTTC.

This clonotype was detected many times. The V call is TRBV6-1, the J call TRBJ2-2; TRBD2 matches 11 bases. Germline trimming cut 6 bases from V and 5 bases from J; bases unmatched to any gene: 8. The CDR3 consists of 16 residues. Germline CDR1 MNHNS, CDR2 SASEGT. CDR3 loop: CASRQLAGVDTGELFF. For the CDR3, the DNA is TGTGCCAGCAGACAACTAGCGGGAGTCGATACCGGGGAGCTGTTTTTT.

J is TRBJ1-6 and V is TRBV12-3 or TRBV12-4; a weak D match, TRBD1 (6 bases). The CDR3 totals 14 residues. Trimming took 8 bases from V and 7 from J, leaving 15 bases between them. The CDR3 sequence: CASGEQGGNSPLHF. The DNA for the CDR3 is TGTGCCAGCGGTGAACAGGGAGGGAATTCACCCCTCCACTTT.

This clonotype was seen more than once but under ten times. V is TRBV5-1 and J is TRBJ2-7; TRBD1 matches 8 bases. In germline, CDR1 is SGHRS, CDR2 YFSETQ. CDR3 length: 14 amino acids. J was trimmed by 7 bases and V by 3 bases; bases with no gene match: 9. CDR3: CASSSGTGLGEQYF. The CDR3 nucleotides read TGCGCCAGCAGCTCCGGGACAGGTCTCGGAGAGCAGTACTTC.

With regard to this clonotype: A much larger clone lies one base from this, so it may be a read error. V and J are TRBV29-1 and TRBJ2-7; 8 bases map to TRBD1. Unmatched junction bases numbered 9, after V lost 8 bases and J lost 3 bases. The CDR3 is 13 amino acids. Germline lookup yields CDR1 SQVTM and CDR2 ANQGSEA. As DNA, the CDR3 is TGCAGCTCCCTCGACAGGGGAAACTACGAGCAGTACTTC. Translating gives CSSLDRGNYEQYF.